The T cell receptor (beta chain) under discussion was sequenced for a study of cytomegalovirus exposure and HLA in healthy donors. PCR involved 60 Vbeta and 13 Jbeta primers. Clones were sequenced by immunoSEQ multiplex PCR, and TCRdb holds only the in-frame ones, with some missing. This sample's table reports about 65,000 clones. Germline V gene sequence: CDR1 SQVTM, CDR2 ANQGSEA. J gave up 2 bases and V 1 base, and 4 bases lay outside the gene matches. This CDR3 contains 15 residues. V is TRBV29-1 and J is TRBJ2-7; 11 bases align to TRBD2. The sample was PBMCs. This clonotype was obtained from a boy between 10 and 17 years old in good health and CMV-seronegative. CDR3: CSVEGRLAGPYEQYF. CDR3 nucleotides: TGCAGCGTTGAAGGCCGACTAGCGGGACCCTACGAGCAGTACTTC.